This T cell receptor (beta chain) was identified during a study of blood T cell repertoires in COVID-19. Study at large: The United States, Italy and Spain supplied acute and convalescent COVID-19 samples. PBMCs, B-cell-depleted T cells, or T cells were the source of the cDNA or gDNA that made up the material.

V lost 5 bases, J lost 10 bases, and 12 bases lay in between. There are 13 residues in the CDR3. As handled by the study authors: For nucleated cells, counts were estimated from reference gene primer amplification. Measured with immunoSEQ multiplex PCR; TCRdb has only the in-frame clones, and not every one. The D gene and trimming were derived from the DNA, and the V and J assignments and clone size from that table. The sample gives about 41,000 clones, around 86% of which show up once; around 40% is in the top ten. This clonotype was sampled from a woman of 80 years or more with acute or convalescent COVID-19. This chain uses TRBV12-3 or TRBV12-4 with TRBJ1-6, with a tentative D call TRBD1 (6 bases). Material: peripheral blood. CDR3 protein: CASSQQGNSPLHF. The DNA of the CDR3 is TGTGCCAGCAGTCAACAGGGAAACTCACCCCTCCACTTT.